These 14 T cell receptor beta chains came from one sample sequenced in a study of pediatric ulcerative colitis. TCRdb keeps only in-frame clones here, not all; method: immunoSEQ multiplex PCR. The repertoire consists of 32,000 or so clones, with roughly 78% occurring once and the leading ten covering 3.5% to 4.5%. What was sequenced was blood. The receptors come from a boy younger than 18 with severe ulcerative colitis.

The V call is TRBV9, the J call TRBJ2-1; no firm D call. Per germline, CDR1 SGDLS and CDR2 YYNGEE. The length of the CDR3 is 15 residues. V dropped 0 bases and J dropped 0 bases, with 7 bases sitting between them. CDR3 loop: CASSVAGASYNEQFF. In nucleotides, the CDR3 is TGTGCCAGCAGCGTAGCGGGTGCCTCCTACAATGAGCAGTTCTTC.

In DNA form, the CDR3 reads TGTGCCAGCAGTTACCCCGCCCCGGACAGGGCTGGCTACACCTTC. Translated, it gives CASSYPAPDRAGYTF. The chain combines TRBV6-6 with TRBJ1-2, with 8 bases that match TRBD1. V shed 2 bases and J 7 bases; nucleotides not matched to a gene: 9. Germline values: CDR1 MNHNY, CDR2 SVGAGI (reference sequence). The CDR3 has 15 residues.

For the CDR3, the DNA is TGTGCCAGCACCTTCTCTGGGGCCAACGTCCTGACTTTC. Amino acid sequence: CASTFSGANVLTF. The rearrangement links TRBV6-5 to TRBJ2-6; D not resolved. CDR1 is MNHEY, CDR2 SVGAGI, per germline. V was clipped by 7 bases and J by 0 bases, with 4 bases between them. The CDR3 extends over 13 amino acids.

The chain has TRBV19 and TRBJ2-1; 14 positions match TRBD2. Germline V gene data show CDR1 as LNHDA and CDR2 as SQIVND (reference sequence). V shed 11 bases, J shed 6 bases, and the junction held 12 bases outside the gene matches. The CDR3 length is 16 residues. CDR3 nucleotides: TGTGCCTCAACTCCAGGACTAGCGGGGGGCACCAATGAGCAGTTCTTC. This translates into CASTPGLAGGTNEQFF.

The chain carries TRBV5-1 and TRBJ2-2; either TRBD1 or TRBD2 may supply D (5 bases each). The CDR3 consists of 14 residues. Germline V gives CDR1 SGHRS, CDR2 YFSETQ. Trimming left V 3 bases short and J 3 bases short, with 9 bases between. CDR3 nucleotide sequence: TGCGCCAGCAGCTCCGGGACCCACACCGGGGAGCTGTTTTTT. This encodes CASSSGTHTGELFF.

The chain links TRBV9 to TRBJ2-1, with 13 bases aligning to TRBD2. Looked up from germline, CDR1 is SGDLS and CDR2 is YYNGEE. CDR3 size: 20 residues. After removal of 2 bases from V and 4 bases from J, the junction contained 15 bases not matched to a gene. The CDR3 DNA reads as TGTGCCAGCAGCGTTACCCCACTAGGACTAGCGGGGGTGCTTTACAATGAGCAGTTCTTC. It yields the protein CASSVTPLGLAGVLYNEQFF.

V usage is TRBV2 and J usage is TRBJ1-2; 7 bases line up with TRBD1. CDR1 is SNHLY, CDR2 FYNNEI, per germline. This CDR3 comprises 15 residues. Trimming removed 1 base from V and 4 bases from J; junction bases left unmatched: 6. The CDR3 DNA sequence: TGTGCCAGCAGTGAAGAACAGGGGACCTCCTATGGCTACACCTTC. This codes for CASSEEQGTSYGYTF.

This chain connects TRBV7-6 to TRBJ2-3; 13 nucleotides align to TRBD2. Trimming took 5 bases from V and 9 from J; bases not matched to a gene: 8. The CDR3 runs to 15 residues. CDR1 and CDR2 from the germline V gene are SGHVS and FNYEAQ. The CDR3 reads CASSPTSGGLGTQYF. The CDR3 DNA follows: TGTGCCAGCAGCCCGACTAGCGGGGGGTTGGGGACGCAGTATTTT.

The chain couples TRBV6-5 to TRBJ1-2; D possibly corresponds to TRBD1 (6 bases). V shed 0 bases and J shed 8 bases, with 13 bases lying between them. This CDR3 region has 14 residues. The germline V gene has CDR1 MNHEY and CDR2 SVGAGI. The CDR3 region is CASSYSGGAHGYTF. CDR3 DNA sequence: TGTGCCAGCAGTTACTCAGGGGGTGCCCACGGCTACACCTTC.

This chain connects TRBV9 to TRBJ2-1; tentatively, D is TRBD2 (6 bases). Trimming took 6 bases from V and 6 from J, leaving 19 bases between them. Germline V gene lookup returns CDR1 SGDLS and CDR2 YYNGEE. This CDR3 is 15 amino acids long. In nucleotides, the CDR3 is TGTGCCAGCAAGGGTCTAGTGGGGGGAGGCAATGAGCAGTTCTTC. Translating it yields CASKGLVGGGNEQFF.

V and J are TRBV7-9 and TRBJ1-4; 8 bases are shared with TRBD1. CDR1 and CDR2 from the germline V gene are SEHNR and FQNEAQ (reference sequence). This CDR3 spans 15 amino acids. The J segment lost 8 bases and the V segment lost 4 bases, leaving 9 bases of the junction unmatched. The CDR3 DNA reads TGTGCCAGCAGCTCACCGGGACAGGTATTCGAAAAACTGTTTTTT. Amino acids: CASSSPGQVFEKLFF.

The chain employs TRBV20-1 and TRBJ2-7; D unresolved. This CDR3 contains 11 residues. Germline V lookup: CDR1 DFQATT, CDR2 SNEGSKA (reference sequence). Deletions cut 6 bases from V and 5 bases from J, with 11 bases between. In DNA form, the CDR3 reads TGCAGTGCCCTAGGTCTAGACGAGCAGTACTTC. Translation: CSALGLDEQYF.

The chain carries TRBV4-1 and TRBJ2-3, with D possibly being TRBD2 (6 bases). The CDR3 runs 14 residues. V dropped 6 bases and J dropped 0 bases, with 10 bases sitting between them. CDR1 and CDR2 (germline): MGHRA, YSYEKL. The CDR3 loop is CASRFGTSTDTQYF. The CDR3 DNA is TGCGCCAGCAGATTCGGGACTAGCACAGATACGCAGTATTTT.

CDR3 nucleotides: TGTGCCAGCAGCCCGGGACCAAATCAGCCCCAGCATTTT. Translating gives CASSPGPNQPQHF. This chain links TRBV5-6 with TRBJ1-5, with D possibly TRBD1 on 5 matching bases. Trimming removed 4 bases at V and 4 bases at J, with 9 bases between. From germline, CDR1 is SGHDT and CDR2 YYEEEE. This CDR3 region has 13 residues. Full variable domain (missing parts from reference TRBV5-6 and TRBJ1-5): DAGVTQSPTHLIKTRGQQVTLRCSPKSGHDTVSWYQQALGQGPQFIFQYYEEEERQRGNFPDRFSGHQFPNYSSELNVNALLLGDSALYLCASSPGPNQPQHFGDGTRLSIL.